Following are 22 T cell receptor beta chains from one sample sequenced in a study of Tregs in tolerant kidney transplant recipients. Method: immunoSEQ multiplex PCR; TCRdb's copy keeps in-frame clones and lacks some. This table holds about 83,000 clones, 95% to 98% found once. The source was CD4+ T cells from blood, collected before the transplant. The receptor source for this set is a human donor who received a combined kidney and bone marrow transplant.

This clone has a handful of counts. CDR3 protein: CASRAQGFGNQPQHF. Here the CDR3 DNA reads TGTGCCAGCAGGGCACAGGGTTTTGGCAATCAGCCCCAGCATTTT. V and J are TRBV6-5 and TRBJ1-5; a possible D gene is TRBD1 (6 bases). The length of the CDR3 is 15 residues. The germline gives CDR1 MNHEY, CDR2 SVGAGI. Trimming shortened V by 6 bases and J by 2 bases, and 14 bases separated the two germline ends.

The count of this clone is one. J is TRBJ2-7 and V is TRBV7-2, with 7 bases matching TRBD2. The CDR3 consists of 14 residues. CDR1 and CDR2 from the germline V gene are SGHTA and FQGNSA. V shed 4 bases, J shed 5 bases, and the junction held 8 bases outside the gene matches. The CDR3: CASSYSGWAHEQYF. The CDR3 DNA is TGTGCCAGCAGCTATAGCGGGTGGGCCCACGAGCAGTACTTC.

This clone was detected only once. This chain connects TRBV5-6 to TRBJ2-3; D is ambiguous. The germline V and J ends were trimmed by 4 bases and 2 bases, with 11 bases remaining between them. Germline-derived CDR1 and CDR2 are SGHDT and YYEEEE. The CDR3 is 14 residues long. The CDR3 DNA is TGTGCCAGCAGCCCGACTCTTCCCACAGATACGCAGTATTTT. As protein: CASSPTLPTDTQYF.

The chain carries TRBV30 and TRBJ2-7, with 11 bases matching TRBD1. V trimming: 3 bases; J trimming: 4 bases; junction bases outside the gene matches: 5. Germline assignment: CDR1 GTSNPN and CDR2 SVGIG (reference sequence). The CDR3 has 14 amino acids. The CDR3 here is CAWRGTGGFYEQYF. The CDR3 DNA is TGTGCCTGGAGGGGGACAGGGGGGTTTTACGAGCAGTACTTC.

The rearrangement joins TRBV5-4 to TRBJ2-7, with D tentatively TRBD2 (5 bases). The V gene lost 4 bases and the J gene lost 4 bases, with 24 bases spanning the gap. The CDR3 covers 17 residues. Germline-derived CDR1 and CDR2 are SGHNT and YYREEE (reference sequence). The CDR3: CASSRLPGVRVGYEQYF. As DNA, the CDR3 is TGTGCCAGCAGCCGTCTCCCCGGGGTCCGGGTCGGTTACGAGCAGTACTTC.

The chain employs TRBV9 and TRBJ1-4; 8 bases align to TRBD1. CDR1 and CDR2 from the germline V gene are SGDLS and YYNGEE. V trimming: 4 bases; J trimming: 8 bases; junction bases outside the gene matches: 1. This CDR3 comprises 12 residues. In DNA, the CDR3 is TGTGCCAGCAGCCGGACAGGGGAAAAACTGTTTTTT. The encoded protein is CASSRTGEKLFF.

This clone was picked up one time. The chain links TRBV15 to TRBJ2-1; D uncertain. Germline V CDR1 and CDR2: LNHNV, YYDKDF (reference sequence). The CDR3 extends over 13 amino acids. The germline V and J ends were trimmed by 0 bases and 7 bases, with 7 bases remaining between them. CDR3 nucleotides: TGTGCCACCAGCAGAGATCTCGGTAATGAGCAGTTCTTC. This sequence encodes CATSRDLGNEQFF.

The rearrangement joins TRBV6-1 to TRBJ1-1; maybe TRBD1 (5 bases). This CDR3 contains 13 residues. V was shortened by 5 bases and J by 3 bases, with 10 bases between the two germline ends. Germline CDR1 reads MNHNS; CDR2 reads SASEGT. CDR3 amino acids: CASSHQGYTEAFF. The CDR3 nucleotides are TGTGCCAGCAGTCATCAGGGCTACACTGAAGCTTTCTTT.

The V and J genes are TRBV5-5 and TRBJ2-1; D is perhaps TRBD1 (6 bases). The germline V and J ends were trimmed by 4 bases and 0 bases, with 14 bases remaining between them. The germline CDR1 and CDR2 sequences are SGHKS and YYEKEE (reference sequence). This CDR3 is 16 amino acids long. This CDR3 reads CASSPMGATSYNEQFF. In DNA, the CDR3 is TGTGCCAGCAGCCCGATGGGGGCCACCTCCTACAATGAGCAGTTCTTC. The full variable domain, its missing parts supplied by reference TRBV5-5 and TRBJ2-1, is DAGVTQSPTHLIKTRGQQVTLRCSPISGHKSVSWYQQVLGQGPQFIFQYYEKEERGRGNFPDRFSARQFPNYSSELNVNALLLGDSALYLCASSPMGATSYNEQFFGPGTRLTVL.

The J gene is TRBJ2-7, the V gene TRBV9, with TRBD1 matching over 7 bases. The V gene's germline CDR1 is SGDLS and CDR2 YYNGEE. There are 16 residues in the CDR3. J was trimmed by 3 bases and V by 2 bases; bases with no gene match: 11. The CDR3 nucleotides are TGTGCCAGCAGCGTTAGCTTGGATGCAGGGGGCTACGAGCAGTACTTC. Protein: CASSVSLDAGGYEQYF.

This sequence joins TRBV2 and TRBJ2-1, with 7 bases identical to TRBD1. CDR1 SNHLY and CDR2 FYNNEI come from the germline V gene. CDR3 length: 15 amino acids. J lost 4 bases, V lost 6 bases, and 9 bases had no gene match. As DNA, the CDR3 is TGTGCCAGCAGGGGACACAGGGGATTATACAATGAGCAGTTCTTC. It codes for CASRGHRGLYNEQFF.

The genes are TRBV2 and TRBJ1-2, with unresolved D. The CDR3 sequence is 13 residues long. V lost 6 bases to trimming and J lost 2 bases, with 10 bases between them. Looked up from germline, CDR1 is SNHLY and CDR2 is FYNNEI. The CDR3 DNA follows: TGTGCCAGCAGCCCCCCGGAGAACTATGGCTACACCTTC. Residues: CASSPPENYGYTF.

The chain carries TRBV5-1 and TRBJ2-1; 7 nucleotides agree with TRBD1. This CDR3 spans 15 amino acids. V dropped 4 bases and J dropped 7; count of bases not matched to a gene: 11. Germline lookup yields CDR1 SGHRS and CDR2 YFSETQ. For the CDR3, the DNA is TGCGCCAGCAGCCCAGGGGGTAGTATCCGGAATGAGCAGTTCTTC. This sequence encodes CASSPGGSIRNEQFF.

V gene TRBV7-8 combines with J gene TRBJ1-1; 7 bases are shared with TRBD1. After removal of 3 bases from V and 0 bases from J, the junction contained 1 base not matched to a gene. This CDR3 has 14 amino acids. Germline CDR1 SGHVS, CDR2 FQNEAQ. CDR3 nucleotides: TGTGCCAGCAGCTTCAGGGGGATGAACACTGAAGCTTTCTTT. Protein sequence: CASSFRGMNTEAFF.

The chain recombines TRBV7-8 with TRBJ1-1; D is unclear. The CDR3 spans 15 residues. V shed 0 bases and J shed 2 bases, with 10 bases lying between them. CDR1 SGHVS and CDR2 FQNEAQ come from the germline V gene. DNA of the CDR3: TGTGCCAGCAGCTTAGCCTTGCGGATTAACACTGAAGCTTTCTTT. Translated, it gives CASSLALRINTEAFF.

The chain combines TRBV5-1 with TRBJ2-1; 11 nucleotides match TRBD2. V shed 0 bases and J 10 bases; nucleotides not matched to a gene: 9. The CDR3 has 16 amino acids. Germline CDR1 is SGHRS and CDR2 is YFSETQ. The CDR3 DNA reads TGCGCCAGCAGCTTGGTTGTTACTAGCGGGAGTGGAGAGCAGTTCTTC. Translation gives CASSLVVTSGSGEQFF.

The chain combines TRBV15 with TRBJ2-3, with 10 nucleotides matching TRBD2. The CDR3 length is 18 residues. Germline V gene lookup returns CDR1 LNHNV and CDR2 YYDKDF (reference sequence). V lost 2 bases to trimming and J lost 2 bases; unmatched junction nucleotides: 10. The CDR3 nucleotides read TGTGCCACCAGCAGATTTACTAGCGGGACGCCCTCCACAGATACGCAGTATTTT. It yields the protein CATSRFTSGTPSTDTQYF. The whole variable domain, remainder taken from reference TRBV15 and TRBJ2-3, is DAMVIQNPRYQVTQFGKPVTLSCSQTLNHNVMYWYQQKSSQAPKLLFHYYDKDFNNEADTPDNFQSRRPNTSFCFLDIRSPGLGDTAMYLCATSRFTSGTPSTDTQYFGPGTRLTVL.

The chain links TRBV7-2 to TRBJ2-7; 11 bases match TRBD2. Germline V gene lookup returns CDR1 SGHTA and CDR2 FQGNSA. There are 15 residues in the CDR3. The ends lost 5 bases at V and 7 bases at J; junction bases unmatched: 10. The CDR3 coding sequence is TGTGCCAGCAGCCCCGGGACTAGCGGCCTGGGGGAGCAGTACTTC. This codes for CASSPGTSGLGEQYF.

The V call is TRBV18, the J call TRBJ1-1; the D gene is possibly TRBD1 (5 bases). CDR1 KGHSH and CDR2 LQKENI come from the germline V gene. The V end lost 5 bases, the J end lost 4 bases, and 11 bases lay between the germline ends. The CDR3 is 13 residues long. CDR3 protein: CASSGGGGTEAFF. As DNA, the CDR3 is TGTGCCAGCTCAGGGGGAGGTGGCACTGAAGCTTTCTTT. The variable domain in full, completed from reference TRBV18 and TRBJ1-1, reads NAGVMQNPRHLVRRRGQEARLRCSPMKGHSHVYWYRQLPEEGLKFMVYLQKENIIDESGMPKERFSAEFPKEGPSILRIQQVVRGDSAAYFCASSGGGGTEAFFGQGTRLTVV.

The chain combines TRBV4-2 with TRBJ2-2; perhaps TRBD1 as D (6 bases). Trimming took off 4 bases at V and 0 bases at J, with 15 bases between the two ends. The germline CDR1 and CDR2 sequences are LGHNA and YNFKEQ. This CDR3 region has 17 residues. CDR3 nucleotides: TGTGCCAGCAGCCCTTGGACAGACACCGCGAACACCGGGGAGCTGTTTTTT. Translated: CASSPWTDTANTGELFF.

The V call is TRBV6-1, the J call TRBJ1-1; the D is unclear. This CDR3 region has 14 residues. V shed 5 bases and J shed 1 base, with 11 bases lying between them. Germline V gene lookup returns CDR1 MNHNS and CDR2 SASEGT. Here the CDR3 DNA reads TGTGCCAGCAGTTCGGTTCCAGGGAACACTGAAGCTTTCTTT. It translates to CASSSVPGNTEAFF.

This clone appeared a single time. The J gene is TRBJ2-1, the V gene TRBV27; 9 nucleotides match TRBD1. V dropped 10 bases and J dropped 6; count of bases not matched to a gene: 7. Germline lookup yields CDR1 MNHEY and CDR2 SMNVEV (reference sequence). This CDR3 is 13 amino acids long. CDR3 sequence: CATRQGGSNEQFF. CDR3 bases: TGTGCCACCAGACAGGGGGGATCCAATGAGCAGTTCTTC.